This T cell receptor beta chain stems from a study of massively parallel sequencing of T cell beta chains (dated by TCRdb to the late 2000s). In the study overall: Using 5'-RACE, Illumina short-read sequencing and a dedicated short-read assembly strategy, the study profiled the diversity of human TCR beta CDR3 in peripheral blood.

Points on this clonotype: The antigen it binds to is not known. No much larger clone is present one base from it, and per-base qualities are unavailable.

The donor pool comprised roughly 380 males and 150 to 200 females, all aged about 18 to 40 years. Peripheral leukocyte polyA+ RNA was isolated from about 170 liters of pooled peripheral blood. For starting material, the researchers used a commercial mRNA preparation made from normal human peripheral blood leukocytes pooled across roughly 550 individuals. The paper as a whole reports these results and caveats: Most clonotypes (about 65% of the roughly 30,000) were supported by a single sequence read, by which apparent diversity could in principle be inflated. Among 33,664 distinct clonotypes, single-copy clonotypes made up roughly 70% of clonotypes but only around 20% of assemblies. Because the RNA was pooled from many donors, the results reflect population-average clonotype abundance rather than any individual repertoire. A unique TRBV gene could be assigned to only approximately 23,000 (around 67%) of the clonotypes. When the data were subsampled, the number of clonotypes climbed linearly as read number increased, indicating that sequencing depth was far from saturation. Preferential PCR amplification of some TRBV and TRBJ sequences may have skewed the reported gene usage frequencies. CDR3 beta length ranged from 21 to 81 nucleotides, peaking at 45 nucleotides.

The instrument was an Illumina Genome Analyzer II. Two rounds of nested PCR with TRBC1/TRBC2-specific primers produced a RACE product of about 520 bp, and the RACE product was then gel-purified. First-strand cDNA was synthesized with a TRBC-specific primer plus a template-switching oligonucleotide, by which a 5' anchor for RACE was provided. Because the RACE amplicon was too long to sequence directly with short reads, the RACE amplicon was concatemerized by ligation and then sheared by sonication. PAGE was used to isolate a size fraction of 100 to 300 bp, and that fraction then underwent shotgun sequencing on the Illumina platform. Sequencing on an Illumina GAII produced 18.8 million 36-nt reads and 21.7 million 50-nt single-end reads in separate runs. On the study's bioinformatics: Assembly of the pooled 35 million to 45 million reads was performed with iSSAKE using parameters -m 15, -o 2 and -r 0.7. Seeds for the de novo CDR3 beta assemblies came from reads aligning to the ends of Ensembl TRBV gene predictions that carried unmatched junctional bases. Clonotype abundance was estimated as the number of matching assembled contigs, not raw read depth. Of the assembled clonotypes, approximately 2,000 (roughly 6%) had in-frame stop codons and were removed, leaving some 35,000 productive clonotypes. Of the approximately 290 unique TCR sequences obtained by Sanger sequencing of cloned RACE products, approximately 67% were also present in the Illumina assembly. TCRdb's own reprocessing of the public reads used fastp at Q25 and MiXCR and kept productive beta chains. Rows with a matching CDR3 protein are joined into one entry that keeps the most common DNA and genes. The V and J calls and clone size come from TCRdb's table, not from the authors' own analysis. In all, the sample holds about 4,400 distinct CDR3 sequences, and roughly 38% of those were seen once. The ten most abundant clones make up around 3.1% of the sample.

Sequencing was done on a sample of commercial RNA from peripheral blood pooled from many donors. The sequence derives from a pool of human donors in good health; the sample was commercial RNA pooled from many donors.

The bases are TGCAGCGTTGGACCGAGCTCCTACGAGCAGTACTTC. Its protein product is CSVGPSSYEQYF. This chain is built from TRBV29-1 and TRBJ2-7, with an unclear D gene assignment. V is clipped by 4 bases and J by 0 bases, and the sequence between their germline boundaries is 7 bases long. Reading the germline V gene gives CDR1 SQVTM and CDR2 ANQGSEA. There are 12 amino acids in the CDR3, from cysteine to phenylalanine inclusive. Only the CDR3 portion is preserved as DNA: 36 bases, with reading frame beginning at the first base.